In this sample, the clone carrying this T cell receptor (beta chain) turned up once. The sample contains more than one DNA sequence encoding this CDR3. Per the original methods: Amplification with reference gene primers provided the estimates of nucleated cell counts. Profiling relied on immunoSEQ multiplex PCR, and the TCRdb table lists in-frame clones only, not all of them. From that table come the V and J calls and clone size; the DNA was used to work out D and trimming. The sample holds approximately 140,000 clones; less than 90% are singletons and the top ten take around 2.5%. This sample stems from a study of blood T cell repertoires in COVID-19. The CDR3 sequence is 15 residues long. V was pared by 4 bases and J by 0 bases, with 3 bases of the junction left unmatched. Germline V gives CDR1 SGHRS, CDR2 YFSETQ. Cohort 3 recovered donors had two negative PCRs, clearance, or symptom resolution.

The receptor was isolated from a woman aged 45-65 years who had recovered from COVID-19. The rearrangement links TRBV5-1 to TRBJ2-2, with 7 bases identical to TRBD1. The sequenced material came from PBMCs or T cells enriched from blood (not recorded which). In nucleotides, the CDR3 is TGCGCCAGCAGCCTAGGGGGCGCGAACACCGGGGAGCTGTTTTTT. Protein: CASSLGGANTGELFF.